Reported below is one TCR beta chain. Its antigen is unidentified. Each sample had two DNA replicates, around 0.53 ug blood or 1.5 ug tissue. Assay: immunoSEQ multiplex PCR; the TCRdb copy retains only in-frame clones and omits some. The top ten clones hold around 1.3% of a sample with about 48,000 clones, approximately 80% of them seen once. V lost 5 bases, J lost 3 bases, and 13 bases lay in between. The CDR3 has 14 amino acids. Germline V gene data show CDR1 as SEHNR and CDR2 as FQNEAQ (reference sequence). This sample is drawn from a study of early stage breast cancer tumors. Study-wide findings and caveats: Tumors had approximately 2.5-fold higher T cell density and higher clonality than adjacent normal breast tissue.

Material for sequencing was blood. This clonotype was sampled from a person aged 45 to 59 with breast cancer. The chain has TRBV7-9 and TRBJ1-1, with D unclear. This CDR3 reads CASSQSIPYTEAFF. The CDR3 nucleotides read TGTGCCAGCAGCCAATCGATACCCTACACTGAAGCTTTCTTT.